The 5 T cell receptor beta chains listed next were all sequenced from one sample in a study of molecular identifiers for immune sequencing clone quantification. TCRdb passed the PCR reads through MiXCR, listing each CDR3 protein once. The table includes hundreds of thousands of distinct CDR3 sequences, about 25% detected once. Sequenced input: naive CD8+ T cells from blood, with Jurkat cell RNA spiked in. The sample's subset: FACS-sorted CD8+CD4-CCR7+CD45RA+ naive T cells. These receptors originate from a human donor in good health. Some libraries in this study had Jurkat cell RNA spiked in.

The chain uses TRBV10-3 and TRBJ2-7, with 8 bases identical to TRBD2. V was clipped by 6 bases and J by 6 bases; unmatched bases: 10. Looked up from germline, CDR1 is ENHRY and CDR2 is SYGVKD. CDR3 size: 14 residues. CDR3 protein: CAISPTSERPEQYF. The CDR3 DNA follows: TGTGCCATCAGCCCGACTAGCGAACGACCCGAGCAGTACTTC.

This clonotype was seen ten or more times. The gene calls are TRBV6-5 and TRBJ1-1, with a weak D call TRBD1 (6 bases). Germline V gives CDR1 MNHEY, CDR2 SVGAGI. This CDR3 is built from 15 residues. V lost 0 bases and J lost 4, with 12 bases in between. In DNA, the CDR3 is TGTGCCAGCAGTTACTCCCGGGGGGCGCGCACTGAAGCTTTCTTT. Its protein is CASSYSRGARTEAFF.

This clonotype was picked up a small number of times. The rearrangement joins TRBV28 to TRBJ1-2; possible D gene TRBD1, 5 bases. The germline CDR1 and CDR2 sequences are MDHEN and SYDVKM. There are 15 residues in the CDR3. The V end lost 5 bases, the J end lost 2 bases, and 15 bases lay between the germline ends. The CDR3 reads CASSPPPGTNYGYTF. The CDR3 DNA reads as TGTGCCAGCAGTCCACCCCCCGGGACGAACTATGGCTACACCTTC.

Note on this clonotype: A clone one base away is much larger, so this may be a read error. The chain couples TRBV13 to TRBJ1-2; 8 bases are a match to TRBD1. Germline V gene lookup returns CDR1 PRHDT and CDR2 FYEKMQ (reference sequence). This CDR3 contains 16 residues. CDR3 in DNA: TGTGCCGGCAGCTCCGAACAGACAGGGGCTAACTATGGCTACACCTTC. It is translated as CAGSSEQTGANYGYTF.

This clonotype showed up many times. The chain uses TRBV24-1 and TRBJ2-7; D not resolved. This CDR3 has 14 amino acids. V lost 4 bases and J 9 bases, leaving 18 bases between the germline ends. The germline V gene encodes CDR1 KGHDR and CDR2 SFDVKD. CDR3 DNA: TGTGCCACCAGTGAGCTAGGATTACCAACCGGGCAGTACTTC. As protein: CATSELGLPTGQYF.